The 9 T cell receptor beta chains below all came from one sample that was sequenced in a study of T cell changes during pregnancy in multiple sclerosis. TCRdb's copy holds only in-frame clones and misses some; the assay was immunoSEQ multiplex PCR. The sample lists tens of thousands of clones, about 88% occurring once. The sequenced sample was CD8+ T cells from peripheral blood mononuclear cells, obtained before pregnancy. The receptors come from a female donor with multiple sclerosis, enrolled in a pregnancy study.

As DNA, the CDR3 is TGTGCCAGCAGCTTTGGTGACAGGGGGGCACACGAGCAGTACTTC. This codes for CASSFGDRGAHEQYF. The rearrangement links TRBV5-6 to TRBJ2-7; 9 positions agree with TRBD1. The V gene end was trimmed by 2 bases and the J gene end by 5 bases; junction bases not matched to a gene: 8. There are 15 residues in the CDR3. The germline gives CDR1 SGHDT, CDR2 YYEEEE. Full variable domain (remainder filled in from reference TRBV5-6 and TRBJ2-7): DAGVTQSPTHLIKTRGQQVTLRCSPKSGHDTVSWYQQALGQGPQFIFQYYEEEERQRGNFPDRFSGHQFPNYSSELNVNALLLGDSALYLCASSFGDRGAHEQYFGPGTRLTVT.

V usage is TRBV9 and J usage is TRBJ2-7; maybe TRBD2 (6 bases). Trimming took off 1 base at V and 0 bases at J, with 11 bases between the two ends. Germline values: CDR1 SGDLS, CDR2 YYNGEE. There are 15 residues in the CDR3. The CDR3 sequence: CASSVSPGGSYEQYF. CDR3 nucleotide sequence: TGTGCCAGCAGCGTAAGTCCCGGGGGCTCCTACGAGCAGTACTTC. Supplemented by reference TRBV9 and TRBJ2-7, the full variable domain reads DSGVTQTPKHLITATGQRVTLRCSPRSGDLSVYWYQQSLDQGLQFLIQYYNGEERAKGNILERFSAQQFPDLHSELNLSSLELGDSALYFCASSVSPGGSYEQYFGPGTRLTVT.

This clone was observed a single time. V gene TRBV14 combines with J gene TRBJ2-5, with no clear D. This CDR3 spans 15 amino acids. Germline V gene lookup returns CDR1 SGHDN and CDR2 FVKESK. Trimming pared 0 bases from V and 0 bases from J, leaving 8 bases between. CDR3 region: CASSQDPKHQETQYF. The DNA for the CDR3 is TGTGCCAGCAGCCAAGACCCGAAGCACCAAGAGACCCAGTACTTC.

The chain combines TRBV11-2 with TRBJ1-2; D gene uncertain. CDR3 size: 14 residues. Germline V gives CDR1 SGHAT, CDR2 FQNNGV. Trimming removed 6 bases at V and 6 bases at J, with 17 bases between. In nucleotides, the CDR3 is TGTGCCAGCAGTTCAAGACGCGGGCCGGATGGCTACACCTTC. Its protein product is CASSSRRGPDGYTF.

The rearrangement uses TRBV11-2 and TRBJ2-5, with D perhaps matching TRBD2 (5 bases). The CDR3 runs to 14 residues. Germline loops: CDR1 SGHAT, CDR2 FQNNGV. V was shortened by 5 bases and J by 5 bases, with 15 bases between the two germline ends. The CDR3 DNA is TGTGCCAGCAGCCACGAACTAGTCCTGGAGACCCAGTACTTC. It encodes CASSHELVLETQYF.

The chain links TRBV12-5 to TRBJ2-2; D uncertain. Germline CDR1 reads LGHNT; CDR2 reads FRNRAP. This CDR3 is built from 14 residues. Trimming stripped 2 bases from V and 9 bases from J, with 13 bases between. The CDR3 spells CASGLSTAERELFF. The CDR3 coding sequence is TGTGCTAGTGGTTTGAGCACCGCCGAAAGGGAGCTGTTTTTT.

This chain joins TRBV9 and TRBJ1-1; 7 nucleotides match TRBD1. V shed 2 bases, J shed 0 bases, and the junction held 10 bases outside the gene matches. CDR1 is SGDLS and CDR2 is YYNGEE in the germline V gene. The CDR3 contains 17 residues. The CDR3 DNA sequence: TGTGCCAGCAGCGTTGGACAGGAACACGATATGAACACTGAAGCTTTCTTT. It encodes CASSVGQEHDMNTEAFF.

The chain links TRBV9 to TRBJ2-7; 10 bases map to TRBD2. V shed 4 bases and J 0 bases; nucleotides not matched to a gene: 4. The CDR3 runs to 15 residues. Germline V gives CDR1 SGDLS, CDR2 YYNGEE. CDR3 bases: TGTGCCAGCAGCCTTAGCGGGGGGAGCTCCTACGAGCAGTACTTC. It yields the protein CASSLSGGSSYEQYF.

The chain uses TRBV7-3 and TRBJ1-2, with D hard to call. The CDR3 runs 13 residues. Trimming cost V 0 bases and J 2 bases, with 4 bases left between them. Germline loops: CDR1 SGHTA, CDR2 FQGTGA. CDR3 loop: CASSLTENYGYTF. The CDR3 coding sequence is TGTGCCAGCAGCTTAACAGAGAACTATGGCTACACCTTC.